This TCR beta chain stems from a study of molecular identifiers for immune sequencing clone quantification. Study-level information: Five portions were made in replicates from RNA of roughly 20,000 or 100,000 naive CD8 cells, and four underwent sequencing.

TCRdb itself ran the PCR reads through MiXCR, one entry per CDR3 protein. The data hold just over 35,000 distinct CDR3 sequences, with around 18% observed a single time. Study-wide points: Clones carrying above 20 RNA copies accounted for over 99% of effector molecules, under 1% in naive cells. Detectable among one million naive cells, according to reports, was Jurkat TCR RNA spiked in from one cell.

Trimming took 7 bases from V and 1 from J, leaving 10 bases between them. The CDR3 totals 13 residues. This clonotype was counted at least ten times. Its specificity is unknown. Sorting was used to obtain naive CD8 T cells (CD8+CD4-CCR7+CD45RA+). The TCR was taken from a human donor in good health. Some libraries in this study had Jurkat cell RNA spiked in. Material: naive CD8+ T cells from blood, with Jurkat cell RNA spiked in. The subset denotes: FACS-sorted CD8+CD4-CCR7+CD45RA+ naive T cells. V usage is TRBV12-3 or TRBV12-4 and J usage is TRBJ2-5; the D gene is possibly TRBD2 (5 bases). The CDR3 coding sequence is TGTGCCAGCACTTACCGGGGCCAAGAGACCCAGTACTTC. It yields the protein CASTYRGQETQYF.